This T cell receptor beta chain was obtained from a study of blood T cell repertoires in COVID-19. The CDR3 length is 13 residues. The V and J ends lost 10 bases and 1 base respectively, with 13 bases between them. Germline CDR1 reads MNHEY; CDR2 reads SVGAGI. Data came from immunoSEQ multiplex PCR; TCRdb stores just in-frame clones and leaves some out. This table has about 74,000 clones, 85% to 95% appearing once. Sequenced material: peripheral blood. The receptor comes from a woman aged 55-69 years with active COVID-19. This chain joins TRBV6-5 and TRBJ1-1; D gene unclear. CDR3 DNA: TGTGCCACCCGGGGTCCAGGGAACACTGAAGCTTTCTTT. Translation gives CATRGPGNTEAFF.